This T cell receptor (beta chain) emerged from a study of blood T cell repertoires in COVID-19 (dated by TCRdb to 2020 to 2022). Background for the entire study: Collaborator samples came from the United States, Italy and Spain and covered acute and convalescent phases of COVID-19. The prospective study material was composed of cDNA or gDNA derived from T cells, B-cell-depleted T cells, or PBMCs. The samples were drawn from two sources: the first 160 participants of the ongoing ImmuneRACE study, and 1,254 subjects contributed by 6 global collaborators. The repertoires were released in a freely available public database meant as a resource for research on the immune response to SARS-CoV-2. Where available, HLA class I and class II types were obtained from metadata supplied by the sample provider rather than from assay-based typing. The sample metadata nearly always contained a de-identified subject ID, COVID-19 status, age in years and sex. The dataset comprised deeply sampled blood TCRbeta repertoires from subjects exposed to, actively infected with, or recovered from COVID-19.

V and J lose 2 bases and 8 bases, and a span of 18 bases separates them. From the cysteine up to the phenylalanine, the CDR3 has a length of 15 residues. The kept DNA is CDR3 alone, 45 bases in frame from the first base. CDR1 SNHLY and CDR2 FYNNEI were looked up in the germline V gene. To note about this clone: Its antigen is still unknown. Nothing much larger sits one base from this clone, and base qualities are not available.

Findings and caveats that apply to the study as a whole: How much clinical and demographic metadata was included differed by source and by participant, and the metadata was provided uncurated.

Participants in the prospective study were aged about 18 to 100 years, lived in about two dozen United States geographic areas, and enrolled through a virtual design. In the prospective study, participants were assigned to cohorts based on the clinical history participants reported in a screening survey and a study questionnaire. Recovered participants in ImmuneRACE Cohort 3 were defined as having two consecutive negative NP/OP PCR tests, clearance from a healthcare professional, or resolution of symptoms. In the prospective study, mobile phlebotomists collected whole blood, serum and a nasopharyngeal or oropharyngeal swab from each participant. Additional blood draws and questionnaires over an approximately 2-month period could optionally be provided by prospective study participants. Before DNA extraction, prospective study blood samples were shipped either frozen or at room temperature. TCRbeta CDR3 regions were amplified from genomic DNA using the immunoSEQ Assay, a bias-controlled multiplex PCR. The authors' analysis ran thus. Nucleated cell counts per sample were estimated from amplification of reference gene primers within the assay. To quantify the absolute abundance of each unique TCRbeta CDR3 rearrangement, sequence reads were collapsed and filtered. For each sample, productive Simpson clonality was calculated as the square root of Simpson's diversity index over productive rearrangements. Entries here come from immuneACCESS through TCRdb and include only in-frame sequences with V and J called. Some clones fail to appear in such tables; in the studies checked, an unresolved V gene covers under half of the shortfall, and the cause of the remainder is unknown. The V and J calls and the clone size are those of that table, but D and trimming were determined from the DNA. The sample data list over 150,000 clones, and about 81% of these were observed just once. The ten largest account for approximately 3% of the sample.

The sequencing input was PBMCs or T cells enriched from blood (not recorded which). The V and J segments used are TRBV2 and TRBJ1-2; possibly the D gene is TRBD1, per 5 matching bases. This sequence was found in a woman aged 30 to 39 who had recovered from COVID-19. The DNA sequence is TGTGCCAGCAGTGAAATCCCTCCAGGGACTGAGGGCTACACCTTC. Translation gives CASSEIPPGTEGYTF.